The subject of this entry is one T cell receptor beta chain. The data are from a study of control samples from healthy donors and cancer patients. The CDR3 spans 13 residues. V gave up 1 base and J gave up 5 bases, with 8 bases separating them. Germline V CDR1 and CDR2: SNHLY, FYNNEI. Produced via immunoSEQ multiplex PCR; TCRdb's table is partial and in-frame only. This repertoire shows roughly 150,000 clones, almost 90% found once; its top ten account for more than 1.5%. The chain links TRBV2 to TRBJ1-2, with D tentatively TRBD1 (6 bases). The sequenced material came from blood. The clonotype originates from a man younger than 35 in good health. In DNA, the CDR3 is TGTGCCAGCAGTGAAGGCAGGGGATATGGCTACACCTTC. This sequence encodes CASSEGRGYGYTF.